This TCR beta chain was captured by sequencing in a study of T cell repertoires in cytomegalovirus infection. Whole-study context: HLA-B-restricted CMV epitopes that are well studied, plus recently identified HLA-C-restricted ones, were used by the study. Based on public TCR beta signatures, there were indications of CMV infection and of a matching HLA type.

CDR3 length: 15 residues. After removal of 3 bases from V and 5 bases from J, the junction contained 9 bases not matched to a gene. Each CDR3 protein is one row after TCRdb ran MiXCR on the reads. In the table there are approximately 470,000 distinct CDR3 sequences, approximately 40% of which are singletons. General observations from the study: Dominant in the ex vivo response were TCR beta clonotypes restricted by HLA-C and specific for CMV.

In regard to this clonotype: Its antigen is currently unknown.

The clonotype was recovered from a human donor in good health (CMV status not recorded). Some clones in this sample may be carry-over from other donors' samples. The sample here was cultured PBMCs, taken from culture after CMV antigen stimulation. The chain employs TRBV12-3 or TRBV12-4 and TRBJ2-5; 7 bases map to TRBD2. Written as DNA, the CDR3 is TGTGCCAGCAGTTTTTGGGCGGGAGTTAGTGAGACCCAGTACTTC. This sequence encodes CASSFWAGVSETQYF.